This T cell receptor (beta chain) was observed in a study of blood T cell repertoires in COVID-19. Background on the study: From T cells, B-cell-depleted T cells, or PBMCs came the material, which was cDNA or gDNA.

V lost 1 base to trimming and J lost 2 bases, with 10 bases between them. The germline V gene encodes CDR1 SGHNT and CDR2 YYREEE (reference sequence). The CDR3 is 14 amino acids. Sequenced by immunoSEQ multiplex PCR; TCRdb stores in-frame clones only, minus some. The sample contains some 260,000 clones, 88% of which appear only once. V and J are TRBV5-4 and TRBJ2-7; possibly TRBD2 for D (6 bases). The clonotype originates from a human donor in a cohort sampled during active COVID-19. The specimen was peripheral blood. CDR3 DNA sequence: TGTGCCAGCAGCTTGACGGCGGGACCCTACGAGCAGTACTTC. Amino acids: CASSLTAGPYEQYF.